A single sample gave rise to the 13 T cell receptor beta chains below, sequenced in a study of OX40 agonist ivuxolimab in advanced cancers. TCRdb's table, derived via immunoSEQ multiplex PCR, lists solely in-frame clones and lacks some. The sample includes around 70,000 clones, 65% to 90% of them seen just once. Here the sequenced sample was CD4+ or CD8+ T cells sorted from blood, taken in a trial of the OX40 agonist ivuxolimab. The receptors shown here come from an adult with an advanced solid tumor such as melanoma, head and neck, liver or kidney cancer.

This clone was detected once. The genes are TRBV19 and TRBJ1-5, with 7 bases fitting TRBD1. J lost 6 bases, V lost 2 bases, and 7 bases had no gene match. The V gene's germline CDR1 is LNHDA and CDR2 SQIVND (reference sequence). This CDR3 region has 15 residues. DNA of the CDR3: TGTGCCAGTAGTATAAACGTCCAGGGGGGTCAGCCCCAGCATTTT. This codes for CASSINVQGGQPQHF.

The chain is built from TRBV11-2 and TRBJ2-1, with D tentatively TRBD2 (5 bases). Germline V gene data show CDR1 as SGHAT and CDR2 as FQNNGV. This CDR3 region has 14 residues. Trimming shortened V by 2 bases and J by 10 bases, and 15 bases separated the two germline ends. CDR3 coding DNA: TGTGCCAGCAGCTTAACCACCGGGATTACAGAGCAGTTCTTC. The encoded protein is CASSLTTGITEQFF.

This chain links TRBV5-6 with TRBJ2-5, with TRBD1 matching 8 bases. CDR1 and CDR2 (germline): SGHDT, YYEEEE. The CDR3 contains 15 residues. The V and J ends lost 1 base and 1 base, in that order; junction bases with no gene match: 3. The CDR3 protein is CASSLWGTGQETQYF. CDR3 nucleotides: TGTGCCAGCAGCTTGTGGGGGACAGGCCAAGAGACCCAGTACTTC. Looking up the rest from reference TRBV5-6 and TRBJ2-5 gives the full variable domain: DAGVTQSPTHLIKTRGQQVTLRCSPKSGHDTVSWYQQALGQGPQFIFQYYEEEERQRGNFPDRFSGHQFPNYSSELNVNALLLGDSALYLCASSLWGTGQETQYFGPGTRLLVL.

V and J are TRBV4-1 and TRBJ1-5; unclear D gene. Trimming stripped 0 bases from V and 6 bases from J, with 9 bases between. This CDR3 contains 14 residues. The germline V gene encodes CDR1 MGHRA and CDR2 YSYEKL. The CDR3 coding sequence is TGCGCCAGCAGCCAAGATAGTGGCCGTCAGCCCCAGCATTTT. This sequence encodes CASSQDSGRQPQHF.

This chain connects TRBV28 to TRBJ1-5; D unclear. V lost 4 bases and J lost 4, with 5 bases in between. This CDR3 spans 12 amino acids. Germline loops: CDR1 MDHEN, CDR2 SYDVKM. The CDR3 reads CASSYRNQPQHF. CDR3 DNA sequence: TGTGCCAGCAGTTATCGGAATCAGCCCCAGCATTTT.

The table lists this clone with a count of one. The rearrangement joins TRBV11-3 to TRBJ2-3; 9 bases are a match to TRBD2. Unmatched junction bases numbered 5, after V lost 5 bases and J lost 2 bases. CDR1 is SGHNT, CDR2 YENEEA, per germline. The CDR3 runs to 15 residues. DNA of the CDR3: TGTGCCAGCAGCCCGCGGGGGGGTTACACAGATACGCAGTATTTT. Protein product: CASSPRGGYTDTQYF.

This clone was seen only a few times. The chain uses TRBV5-1 and TRBJ2-7; D assignment may be TRBD1 or TRBD2 (5 bases each). With 0 bases removed from V and 1 base from J, the gap between germline ends came to 11 bases. Looked up from germline, CDR1 is SGHRS and CDR2 is YFSETQ. This CDR3 comprises 15 residues. CDR3 nucleotides: TGCGCCAGCAGCTTGGCGGGCAGGGAGTCCTACGAGCAGTACTTC. Protein product: CASSLAGRESYEQYF.

The gene calls are TRBV30 and TRBJ1-2; 7 positions match TRBD1. The CDR3 covers 13 residues. The J segment lost 1 base and the V segment lost 7 bases, leaving 6 bases of the junction unmatched. Germline V gives CDR1 GTSNPN, CDR2 SVGIG (reference sequence). CDR3 residues: CASGTDINYGYTF. DNA for the CDR3: TGTGCCTCCGGGACAGATATTAACTATGGCTACACCTTC.

This clone is a singleton in its sample. This rearrangement joins TRBV29-1 to TRBJ1-2; D is unresolved. Per the germline V gene, CDR1 is SQVTM and CDR2 is ANQGSEA. V was clipped by 4 bases and J by 7 bases, with 7 bases between them. The length of the CDR3 is 10 residues. DNA of the CDR3: TGCAGCGTTGGGGAGGGTGGCTACACCTTC. Translating gives CSVGEGGYTF.

V gene TRBV6-6 combines with J gene TRBJ1-5; D gene uncertain. The CDR3 contains 14 residues. From germline, CDR1 is MNHNY and CDR2 SVGAGI (reference sequence). V lost 0 bases to trimming and J lost 4 bases, with 7 bases between them. As DNA, the CDR3 is TGTGCCAGCAGTTACTCTGAGATGAATCAGCCCCAGCATTTT. Translated, it gives CASSYSEMNQPQHF.

This rearrangement joins TRBV4-1 to TRBJ2-4, with 8 bases fitting TRBD1. V lost 0 bases and J lost 5; bases outside the gene matches: 9. CDR1 is MGHRA, CDR2 YSYEKL, per germline. The CDR3 is 17 residues long. The CDR3 DNA sequence: TGCGCCAGCAGCCAAGAGGGGCGACAGGGGCGCGAAAACATTCAGTACTTC. Translation gives CASSQEGRQGRENIQYF.

The V call is TRBV5-1, the J call TRBJ1-2, with 9 bases aligning to TRBD1. The V and J ends lost 0 bases and 7 bases, in that order; junction bases with no gene match: 7. This CDR3 spans 15 amino acids. CDR1 and CDR2 (germline): SGHRS, YFSETQ. The CDR3 protein is CASSLGVGTGLGYTF. The CDR3 bases are TGCGCCAGCAGCTTGGGAGTTGGGACAGGGCTTGGCTACACCTTC.

The V and J genes are TRBV6-1 and TRBJ2-6; D is possibly TRBD1 (5 bases). Trimming removed 3 bases at V and 4 bases at J, with 10 bases between. CDR3 length: 15 residues. The germline CDR1 and CDR2 sequences are MNHNS and SASEGT. CDR3 sequence reads: CASSEPGRGANVLTF. The CDR3, as DNA: TGTGCCAGCAGTGAGCCAGGGCGGGGGGCCAACGTCCTGACTTTC.